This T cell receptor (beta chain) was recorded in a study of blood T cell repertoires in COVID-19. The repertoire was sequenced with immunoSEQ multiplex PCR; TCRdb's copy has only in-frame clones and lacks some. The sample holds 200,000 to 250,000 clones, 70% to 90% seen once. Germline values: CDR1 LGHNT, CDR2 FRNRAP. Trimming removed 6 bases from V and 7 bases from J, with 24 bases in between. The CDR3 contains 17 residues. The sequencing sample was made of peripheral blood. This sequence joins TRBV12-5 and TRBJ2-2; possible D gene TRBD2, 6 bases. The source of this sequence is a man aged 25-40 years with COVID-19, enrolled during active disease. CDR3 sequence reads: CASGRDEGRLRGGELFF. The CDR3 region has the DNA TGTGCTAGTGGCCGTGATGAGGGGAGGTTACGGGGCGGGGAGCTGTTTTTT.